The rows below give T cell receptor beta chains drawn from one sample of a study of Ad26.COV2.S vaccination and SARS-CoV-2 variants. The data were produced by immunoSEQ multiplex PCR, yet TCRdb's version contains in-frame clones alone and is incomplete. The sample carries some 640,000 clones, 89% recorded once. The sample consisted of peripheral blood, taken in a trial of Ad26.COV2.S vaccine versus placebo. These receptors all come from a person between 18 and 65 years old who received the Ad26.COV2.S COVID-19 vaccine or a placebo. The CDR3 runs from the conserved cysteine through the conserved F or W. A D gene is named only where the DNA matches it firmly. The size of a clone is reported for some rows only, either as once, few or many, or as a class for expanded clones.

v_gene	abundance	j_gene	d_gene	CDR3aa	CDR3nt
TRBV6-5	NA	TRBJ2-2	TRBD2	CASSPSGGDTGELFF	TGTGCCAGCAGTCCTAGCGGGGGGGACACCGGGGAGCTGTTTTTT
TRBV7-6	many	TRBJ2-1	TRBD2	CASSLATSGSRNEQFF	TGTGCCAGCAGCTTAGCTACTAGCGGGAGTCGCAATGAGCAGTTCTTC
TRBV7-3	NA	TRBJ1-1	NA	CASSPSSMNTEAFF	TGTGCCAGCAGCCCCAGCAGTATGAACACTGAAGCTTTCTTT
TRBV30	once	TRBJ1-6	TRBD1	CAWAGTANNLIHVPLHF	TGTGCCTGGGCCGGGACAGCCAACAATCTAATTCACGTCCCCCTCCACTTT
TRBV4-1	NA	TRBJ2-5	NA	CASSQVQGPQETQYF	TGCGCCAGCAGCCAAGTTCAGGGACCACAAGAGACCCAGTACTTC
TRBV5-6	NA	TRBJ2-2	NA	CASSFTGRGTGELFF	TGTGCCAGCAGCTTTACAGGGCGAGGCACCGGGGAGCTGTTTTTT
TRBV29-1	NA	TRBJ1-1	NA	CSVEGPNTEAFF	TGCAGCGTTGAGGGGCCGAACACTGAAGCTTTCTTT
TRBV2	NA	TRBJ2-1	TRBD2	CASTQGRLAGEEQFF	TGTGCCAGCACCCAAGGGAGATTAGCGGGCGAGGAGCAGTTCTTC
TRBV19	once	TRBJ2-2	NA	CASSIEGLRRGTGELFF	TGTGCCAGTAGTATTGAGGGACTCCGGAGGGGCACCGGGGAGCTGTTTTTT
TRBV7-2	NA	TRBJ2-7	NA	CASSLDRAWEQYF	TGTGCCAGCAGCTTAGACAGGGCCTGGGAGCAGTACTTC
TRBV24-1	NA	TRBJ2-1	TRBD1	CATSEVDRGNEQFF	TGTGCCACCAGTGAGGTCGACAGGGGCAATGAGCAGTTCTTC
TRBV7-2	NA	TRBJ2-3	NA	CASSYQWTADTQYF	TGTGCCAGCAGCTATCAGTGGACCGCAGATACGCAGTATTTT
TRBV5-1	NA	TRBJ2-3	TRBD2	CASSGNWGGSTDTQYF	TGCGCCAGCAGCGGAAACTGGGGGGGAAGCACAGATACGCAGTATTTT
TRBV10-2	NA	TRBJ2-7	TRBD2	CASTGTSAYEQYF	TGCGCCAGCACGGGGACTAGCGCCTACGAGCAGTACTTC